Listed below are T cell receptor beta chains from one sample, sequenced in a study of shared clonotypes between healthy human individuals. This table comes from immunoSEQ multiplex PCR, and its TCRdb copy is limited to in-frame clones, with some not included. Of over a million clones in the sample, around 78% are singletons; the top ten hold around 0.6%. Sequencing was done on a sample of memory CD4+ T cells from PBMCs. The receptors were sampled from a man aged 18 to 29 in good health. Some clones in this sample may be carry-over from other donors' samples. CDR3s include the opening cysteine and the closing phenylalanine or tryptophan. A D gene is named only where the DNA matches it firmly. Some rows mark clone size as missing; the rest say once, few, many or name a class of expanded clone.

clone_size d_call j_call v_call cdr3_aa cdr3_nt
. . TRBJ1-2 TRBV10-3 CAISGGEGLTNYGYTF TGTGCCATCAGTGGAGGGGAGGGGCTGACTAACTATGGCTACACCTTC
. TRBD1 TRBJ1-4 TRBV27 CASSPRQGREKLFF TGTGCCAGCAGTCCTAGACAGGGGAGGGAAAAACTGTTTTTT
once TRBD2 TRBJ2-7 TRBV9 CASSVARLAGVGEQYF TGTGCCAGCAGCGTAGCTAGGCTAGCGGGAGTAGGCGAGCAGTACTTC
once . TRBJ2-1 TRBV5-1 CASAEGAGGHNEQFF TGCGCCAGCGCGGAGGGGGCGGGAGGCCACAATGAGCAGTTCTTC
. TRBD2 TRBJ2-1 TRBV11-1 CASSRGLAGALNEQFF TGTGCCAGCAGCCGTGGACTAGCGGGAGCACTCAATGAGCAGTTCTTC
. . TRBJ1-5 TRBV21-1 CASSPPCHYSNQPQHF TGTGCCAGCAGCCCCCCCTGCCATTATAGCAATCAGCCCCAGCATTTT
. . TRBJ1-5 TRBV10-3 CATGHDGRDDQPQHF TGTGCCACCGGACATGATGGAAGGGACGACCAGCCCCAGCATTTT
. . TRBJ1-5 TRBV11-2 CASSFENQPQHF TGTGCCAGCAGCTTCGAAAATCAGCCCCAGCATTTT
. TRBD2 TRBJ2-7 TRBV2 CASSPTSGRSSYEQYF TGTGCCAGCAGTCCGACTAGCGGGAGGTCATCCTACGAGCAGTACTTC
. . TRBJ1-2 TRBV28 CASSSLPSDSAYVGYTF TGTGCCAGCAGTTCCTTACCCTCGGACAGCGCGTACGTAGGCTACACCTTC
few . TRBJ2-7 TRBV30 CAWTRDSYEQYF TGTGCCTGGACTCGGGACTCCTACGAGCAGTACTTC
. . TRBJ1-2 TRBV28 CASRYSRGGYGYTF TGTGCCAGCAGATATAGTAGGGGTGGCTATGGCTACACCTTC
. TRBD2 TRBJ2-5 TRBV30 CAWTATSGISETQYF TGTGCCTGGACAGCGACTAGCGGGATTTCGGAGACCCAGTACTTC
. TRBD2 TRBJ2-2 TRBV18 CASSPSGLAGRTGELFF TGTGCCAGCTCACCTTCGGGACTAGCGGGTCGAACCGGGGAGCTGTTTTTT
few TRBD2 TRBJ2-1 TRBV19 CASSIGGRAGNEQFF TGTGCCAGTAGTATCGGCGGGAGGGCCGGCAATGAGCAGTTCTTC
. TRBD1 TRBJ1-1 TRBV12-5 CASGWTGARMMNTEAFF TGTGCTAGTGGTTGGACAGGGGCGCGCATGATGAACACTGAAGCTTTCTTT
. TRBD2 TRBJ2-7 TRBV28 CASSGDRVGTSGSEQYF TGTGCCAGCAGTGGAGACAGGGTAGGGACTAGCGGGAGCGAGCAGTACTTC
. . TRBJ1-1 TRBV6-1 CASTTEGGRGTEAFF TGTGCCAGCACCACAGAGGGGGGAAGAGGGACTGAAGCTTTCTTT
. TRBD1 TRBJ1-2 TRBV15 CATSRGVGTAYPYGYTF TGTGCCACCAGCAGAGGCGTTGGGACAGCCTACCCTTATGGCTACACCTTC
once TRBD1 TRBJ2-5 TRBV9 CASSAGQGVETQYF TGTGCCAGCAGCGCGGGACAGGGCGTGGAGACCCAGTACTTC
. TRBD1 TRBJ2-7 TRBV7-9 CASSAWTGAGIEQYF TGTGCCAGCAGCGCCTGGACAGGGGCAGGGATCGAGCAGTACTTC
. . TRBJ1-1 TRBV28 CASSLGLGGANTEAFF TGTGCCAGCAGTTTGGGACTCGGGGGGGCGAACACTGAAGCTTTCTTT
few . TRBJ1-1 TRBV2 CASSPTRAMNTEAFF TGTGCCAGCAGCCCCACGAGGGCCATGAACACTGAAGCTTTCTTT
once . TRBJ1-1 TRBV4-3 CASSQDGHVNTEAFF TGCGCCAGCAGCCAAGATGGGCACGTGAACACTGAAGCTTTCTTT
. . TRBJ1-5 TRBV6-1 CASSDRAQPQHF TGTGCCAGCAGTGACAGGGCGCAGCCCCAGCATTTT
. . TRBJ2-3 TRBV5-6 CASSFQGADTQYF TGTGCCAGCAGCTTCCAGGGAGCAGATACGCAGTATTTT
. . TRBJ2-5 TRBV4-3 CASSLIGPYGAGETQYF TGCGCCAGCAGCCTTATCGGTCCCTACGGAGCGGGAGAGACCCAGTACTTC
. TRBD1 TRBJ1-2 TRBV18 CASSPGTGQYGYTF TGTGCCAGCTCACCGGGGACAGGGCAATATGGCTACACCTTC
. . TRBJ2-1 TRBV28 CASSPAGQNYNEQFF TGTGCCAGCAGTCCCGCCGGGCAGAACTACAATGAGCAGTTCTTC
few TRBD2 TRBJ2-3 TRBV29-1 CSVERLAGDARSTDTQYF TGCAGCGTTGAGCGGCTAGCGGGAGATGCCCGATCCACAGATACGCAGTATTTT
once . TRBJ2-3 TRBV27 CASIVTTDTQYF TGTGCCAGCATCGTAACCACAGATACGCAGTATTTT
. . TRBJ2-2 TRBV4-3 CASSQEYLPGTNTGELFF TGCGCCAGCAGCCAAGAGTATCTGCCGGGGACGAACACCGGGGAGCTGTTTTTT
. . TRBJ2-7 TRBV28 CASSNAGLGRSYEQYF TGTGCCAGCAGCAACGCTGGACTGGGGAGATCCTACGAGCAGTACTTC
. . TRBJ1-1 TRBV28 CASTQGVVSAFF TGTGCCAGCACCCAAGGGGTGGTATCAGCTTTCTTT